Listed here are 3 T cell receptor beta chains from one sample, sequenced in a study of cytomegalovirus exposure and HLA in healthy donors (dated by TCRdb to between 2016 and 2019). Receptors were amplified or captured by the immunoSEQ multiplex PCR assay. The multiplex PCR relied on a mix of 60 forward primers for TCR Vbeta segments and 13 reverse primers for TCR Jbeta segments. The immuneACCESS repertoire file appears here via TCRdb, limited to in-frame rearrangements. These files lack a portion of the clones; in checked studies, under half of the deficit traces to unresolved V genes, and the cause of the others is not known. In all, the sample holds 60,000 to 80,000 clones, and 65% to 80% of those were seen once. In total, the top ten clones hold about 2.8% of the sample. Material for sequencing was PBMCs. The source is a woman in her twenties or thirties in good health and CMV-seronegative.

The chain carries TRBV11-2 and TRBJ1-4; D uncertain. The length of the CDR3 is 12 residues. Germline V lookup: CDR1 SGHAT, CDR2 FQNNGV. Trimming removed 6 bases from V and 7 bases from J, with 9 bases in between. Written as DNA, the CDR3 is TGTGCCAGCAGTCGTTCGGGTGAAAAACTGTTTTTT. Translated: CASSRSGEKLFF. The whole variable domain, filled in from reference TRBV11-2 and TRBJ1-4, reads EAGVAQSPRYKIIEKRQSVAFWCNPISGHATLYWYQQILGQGPKLLIQFQNNGVVDDSQLPKDRFSAERLKGVDSTLKIQPAKLEDSAVYLCASSRSGEKLFFGSGTQLSVL.

The V gene is TRBV29-1, the J gene TRBJ1-4; 11 bases align to TRBD1. The trim removed 7 bases at V and 14 bases at J, leaving 9 bases unmatched. The CDR3 contains 12 residues. CDR1 and CDR2 (germline): SQVTM, ANQGSEA. CDR3 nucleotide sequence: TGCAGCGGGGGGGACAGGGGGGGATGGCTGTTTTTT. This encodes CSGGDRGGWLFF.

V and J are TRBV13 and TRBJ1-5; D gene ambiguous. Trimming removed 5 bases at V and 7 bases at J, with 9 bases between. Per the germline V gene, CDR1 is PRHDT and CDR2 is FYEKMQ (reference sequence). This CDR3 region has 12 residues. CDR3 protein: CASSPRGQPQHF. In DNA, the CDR3 is TGTGCCAGCAGCCCCAGAGGGCAGCCCCAGCATTTT.